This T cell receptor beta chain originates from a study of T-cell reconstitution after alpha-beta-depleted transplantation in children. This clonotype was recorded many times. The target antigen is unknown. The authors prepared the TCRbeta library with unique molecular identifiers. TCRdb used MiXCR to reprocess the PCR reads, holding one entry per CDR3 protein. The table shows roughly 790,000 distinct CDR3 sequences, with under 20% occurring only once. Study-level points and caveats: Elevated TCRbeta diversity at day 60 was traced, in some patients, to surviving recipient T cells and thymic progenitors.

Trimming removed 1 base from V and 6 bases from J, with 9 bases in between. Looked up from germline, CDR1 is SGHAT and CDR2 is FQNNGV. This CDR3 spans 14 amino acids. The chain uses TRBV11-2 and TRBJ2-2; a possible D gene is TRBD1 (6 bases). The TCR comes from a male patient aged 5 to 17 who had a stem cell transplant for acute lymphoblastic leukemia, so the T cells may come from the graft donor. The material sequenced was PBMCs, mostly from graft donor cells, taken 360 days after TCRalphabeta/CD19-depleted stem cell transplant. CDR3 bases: TGTGCCAGCAGCTTAGTAGAGGGGGCCGGGGAGCTGTTTTTT. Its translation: CASSLVEGAGELFF. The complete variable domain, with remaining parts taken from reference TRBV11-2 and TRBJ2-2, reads EAGVAQSPRYKIIEKRQSVAFWCNPISGHATLYWYQQILGQGPKLLIQFQNNGVVDDSQLPKDRFSAERLKGVDSTLKIQPAKLEDSAVYLCASSLVEGAGELFFGEGSRLTVL.